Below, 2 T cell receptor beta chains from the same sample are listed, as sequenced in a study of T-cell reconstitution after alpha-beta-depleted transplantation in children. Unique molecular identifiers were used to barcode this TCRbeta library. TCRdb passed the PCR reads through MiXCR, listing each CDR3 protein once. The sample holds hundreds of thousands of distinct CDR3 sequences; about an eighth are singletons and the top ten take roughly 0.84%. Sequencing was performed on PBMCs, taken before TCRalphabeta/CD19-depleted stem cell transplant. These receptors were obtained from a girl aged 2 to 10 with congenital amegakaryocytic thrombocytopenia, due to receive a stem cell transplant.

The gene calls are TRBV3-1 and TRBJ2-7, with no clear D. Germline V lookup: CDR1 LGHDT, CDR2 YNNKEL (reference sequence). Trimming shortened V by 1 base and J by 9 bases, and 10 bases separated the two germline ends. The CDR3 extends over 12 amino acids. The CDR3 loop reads CASSQALSMQYF. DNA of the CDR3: TGTGCCAGCAGCCAAGCCTTATCTATGCAGTACTTC.

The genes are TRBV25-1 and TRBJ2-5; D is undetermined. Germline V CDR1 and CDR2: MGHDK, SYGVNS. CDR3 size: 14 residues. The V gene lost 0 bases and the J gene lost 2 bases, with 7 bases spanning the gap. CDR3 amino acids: CASSEYSEQETQYF. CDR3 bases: TGTGCCAGCAGTGAATACTCGGAGCAAGAGACCCAGTACTTC.